This is a list of T cell receptor beta chains from one sample in a study of beta chain features in type 1 diabetes. Sequencing was performed with immunoSEQ multiplex PCR; in TCRdb, only in-frame clones are kept and a portion is missing. The sample consists of about 150,000 clones, about 9.3% of them appearing once. The sequencing sample was made of central memory CD4+ T cells from blood. These receptors all stem from a man aged 25 to 40 with type 1 diabetes. Both conserved end residues are part of each CDR3. A D gene is named only where the DNA matches it firmly. Rows may omit the clone size; those that give it use once, few, many or a size class.

>TRBV5-4|few|TRBD2|TRBJ2-5
TGTGCCAGCAGCCGTCGACTAGCGGGAGACCAAGAGACCCAGTACTTC
CASSRRLAGDQETQYF
>TRBV14|few|TRBD2|TRBJ2-7
TGTGCCAGCACCAGACTAGCGGGAGGCGAGCAGTACTTC
CASTRLAGGEQYF
>TRBV7-2|-|TRBD2|TRBJ2-1
TGTGCCAGCAGCTTAGTTCCTTTGACTAGCGGGAGGGCCATCACTGAGCAGTTCTTC
CASSLVPLTSGRAITEQFF
>TRBV7-2|many|-|TRBJ2-3
TGTGCCAGCAGGGGCCGTATTGATACGCAGTATTTT
CASRGRIDTQYF
>TRBV5-4|few|-|TRBJ1-1
TGTGCCAGCAGCCTGGACAGCACTGAAGCTTTCTTT
CASSLDSTEAFF
>TRBV19|-|TRBD1|TRBJ2-1
TGTGCCAGTAGTAAAGGGGGACAGGGTCCTCGCAATGAGCAGTTCTTC
CASSKGGQGPRNEQFF
>TRBV4-1|-|-|TRBJ1-4
TGCGACACAATATCGGAGAGGGTAGGAGAAAAACTGTTTTTT
CDTISERVGEKLFF
>TRBV4-2|few|-|TRBJ2-3
TGTGCCAGCAGCCAAGATGGGGGGGGCGTCGGAGTTATGAAGTATTTT
CASSQDGGGVGVMKYF
>TRBV30|few|-|TRBJ2-3
TGTGCCTGGAGTGCACGGCTAGGTGATACGCAGTATTTT
CAWSARLGDTQYF
>TRBV4-2|many|-|TRBJ2-4
TGTGCCAGCGGCTCGGCGGGAGCCAAAAACATTCAGTACTTC
CASGSAGAKNIQYF
>TRBV19|-|TRBD2|TRBJ2-7
TGTGCCAGTAGTATCGGACTAGTGGGCGAGCAGTACTTC
CASSIGLVGEQYF
>TRBV29-1|-|TRBD1|TRBJ2-3
TGCAGCGTACTGACAGGGAACCTCCTAGATACGCAGTATTTT
CSVLTGNLLDTQYF
>TRBV14|few|TRBD2|TRBJ2-5
TGTGCCAGCAGCCGGCTAGCGGGAGGCGTCCAAGAGGTCCAGTACTTC
CASSRLAGGVQEVQYF
>TRBV11-1|-|-|TRBJ2-3
TGTGCCAGCAGCTTGGCGGGCGCAGATACGCAGTATTTT
CASSLAGADTQYF
>TRBV18|few|TRBD2|TRBJ2-7
TGTGCCAGCTCACGGACTAGCGGGAGTAAATACGAGCAGTACTTC
CASSRTSGSKYEQYF
>TRBV5-1|many|-|TRBJ2-3
TGCGCCAGCAGCTTGAGGACGGGAGAGACAGATACGCAGTATTTT
CASSLRTGETDTQYF
>TRBV4-3|few|-|TRBJ2-3
TGCGCCAGCAGCCAAGATACCCCCTTGGGGGAGCGGGCAGATACGCAGTATTTT
CASSQDTPLGERADTQYF
>TRBV5-4|few|-|TRBJ1-3
TGTGCCAGCAGCAAACAGGACTCTGGAAACACCATATATTTT
CASSKQDSGNTIYF
>TRBV5-1|few|TRBD1|TRBJ2-2
TGCGCCAGCAGCCTGGCTGGACAGGGTCGTACCGGGGAGCTGTTTTTT
CASSLAGQGRTGELFF
>TRBV7-8|-|-|TRBJ2-3
TGTGCCAGCAGCTTAAATGGTGGGACTAGCACAGATACGCAGTATTTT
CASSLNGGTSTDTQYF
>TRBV9|few|-|TRBJ2-1
TGTGCCAGCAGCGTAGGGGCCGCAAGCTCCTACAATGAGCAGTTCTTC
CASSVGAASSYNEQFF
>TRBV14|many|-|TRBJ2-4
TGTGCCAGCAGCCAGCCGCAGGCAGGAAACATTCAGTACTTC
CASSQPQAGNIQYF
>TRBV5-4|-|TRBD2|TRBJ2-4
TGTGCCAGCAGCCCGGGACTAGCGGGCGTAGCCAAAAACATTCAGTACTTC
CASSPGLAGVAKNIQYF
>TRBV7-2|many|TRBD2|TRBJ2-1
TGTGCCAGAAGCCCGTTAGCGGGTGAGCAGTTCTTC
CARSPLAGEQFF
>TRBV2|few|TRBD1|TRBJ2-5
TGTGCCAGCAGTCCGCGGACAGGGGGCTTCGGAGAGACCCAGTACTTC
CASSPRTGGFGETQYF
>TRBV4-3|few|-|TRBJ1-2
TGCGCCAGCAGCCCGACGGGGAGGAATAACTATGGCTACACCTTC
CASSPTGRNNYGYTF
>TRBV7-2|few|TRBD2|TRBJ2-3
TGTGCCAGCAGCTTAGTGCCCCAGGCGGCGGGAGGTATGGGCGATACGCAGTATTTT
CASSLVPQAAGGMGDTQYF
>TRBV28|-|-|TRBJ2-7
TGTGCCAGCCCCCCCCGGGGTCCCCCCCTCGAGCAGTACTTC
CASPPRGPPLEQYF
>TRBV7-3|-|TRBD2|TRBJ2-5
TGTGCCAGCAGCTTACCCACTAGCGGTGTAGAGACCCAGTACTTC
CASSLPTSGVETQYF
>TRBV28|-|TRBD1|TRBJ1-2
TGTGCCAGTGTTAACCAGGACAGGAGACAGGGTGGCTACACCTTC
CASVNQDRRQGGYTF
>TRBV5-1|-|TRBD1|TRBJ1-1
TGCGCCAGCAATCAACAGGGGGCTGGAGCTGAAGCTTTCTTT
CASNQQGAGAEAFF
>TRBV5-1|few|TRBD1|TRBJ2-5
TGCGCCAGCAGTGGACAGGGGCTACAAGAGACCCAGTACTTC
CASSGQGLQETQYF
>TRBV30|-|TRBD1|TRBJ2-3
TGTGCCTGCCGAAGGACAGGGGGCGCGACAGATACGCAGTATTTT
CACRRTGGATDTQYF
>TRBV4-2|-|-|TRBJ2-7
TGTGCCAGCAGCCAAGAAGGACTGGCTCTTACCTACGAGCAGTACTTC
CASSQEGLALTYEQYF
>TRBV7-9|few|TRBD2|TRBJ2-5
TGTGCCAGCAGCTTAGAGGGGACTAGCGGAGGAAAACAAGAGACCCAGTACTTC
CASSLEGTSGGKQETQYF
>TRBV6-1|few|-|TRBJ1-5
TGTGCCAGCAGTGAATATAGGGGGAATCTGGTTCAGCCCCAGCATTTT
CASSEYRGNLVQPQHF